One and the same sample provided the 9 T cell receptor beta chains below, sequenced in a study of tumor-infiltrating lymphocytes in primary liver carcinoma. Co-extraction of both nucleic acids (RNA and DNA) used roughly 20-34 mg of unsorted bulk tissue. The investigators made TCR beta cDNA from approximately 0.5 ug total RNA, using a constant-region primer. Sequencing libraries for TCR beta derived from three nested multiplex PCR rounds that used slightly modified ARM-PCR. TRBV1-TRBV30 forward and Cbeta reverse primers drove the first two roughly 10-cycle rounds. TCRdb re-derived calls from the multiplex PCR reads in MiXCR, one entry per CDR3 protein. The profile shows tens of thousands of distinct CDR3 sequences, around 70% of them singletons. Sequenced sample: liver tumor tissue from sampling region 1. The subset denotes: tumor region T1, superior pole. The receptors were sampled from a middle-aged man with primary liver carcinoma and hepatitis B virus infection.

This clonotype was observed a handful of times. This may come from a read error, since a much larger clone is one base off. The genes are TRBV30 and TRBJ2-7; TRBD2 matches 11 bases. V dropped 4 bases and J dropped 3; count of bases not matched to a gene: 8. The CDR3 sequence is 15 residues long. Germline CDR1 and CDR2: GTSNPN and SVGIG (reference sequence). CDR3 amino acids: CAWNPLAGVSYEQYF. Written as DNA, the CDR3 is TGTGCCTGGAATCCACTAGCGGGAGTGAGCTACGAGCAGTACTTC. The variable domain in full, completed from reference TRBV30 and TRBJ2-7, reads SQTIHQWPATLVQPVGSPLSLECTVEGTSNPNLYWYRQAAGRGLQLLFYSVGIGQISSEVPQNLSASRPQDRQFILSSKKLLLSDSGFYLCAWNPLAGVSYEQYFGPGTRLTVT.

This clonotype was observed once. The conserved phenylalanine or tryptophan is not found at the CDR3 terminus, so this likely reflects a read error. V is TRBV29-1 and J is TRBJ2-5, with D perhaps TRBD1 (6 bases). The CDR3 runs 13 residues. Trimming removed 4 bases at V and 3 bases at J, with 12 bases between. CDR1 and CDR2 (germline): SQVTM, ANQGSEA. In DNA form, the CDR3 reads TGCAGCGTTGGAGGACAGTTAAAAGAGACCCAGTACCTC. It encodes CSVGGQLKETQYL.

Comment on this clonotype: Given the absence of the conserved phenylalanine or tryptophan at the CDR3 end, a read error is likely. The chain joins TRBV5-4 to TRBJ2-1, with a possible D match to TRBD2 (5 bases). This CDR3 spans 17 amino acids. CDR1 is SGHNT and CDR2 is YYREEE in the germline V gene (reference sequence). CDR3 region: CASSDELAPSSYNEQFL. CDR3 coding DNA: TGTGCCAGCAGTGACGAGCTAGCACCGAGCTCCTATAATGAGCAGTTCCTC.

With respect to this clonotype: Being one base from a much bigger clone, this may be a read error. The chain uses TRBV30 and TRBJ2-5; D perhaps matches TRBD1 (5 bases). The germline gives CDR1 GTSNPN, CDR2 SVGIG (reference sequence). The CDR3 runs to 14 residues. CDR3 residues: CAYLPASGQETHYF. CDR3 DNA sequence: TGTGCCTACCTGCCCGCCTCAGGACAAGAGACCCATTACTTC.

This clonotype has just a few counts. The chain couples TRBV10-3 to TRBJ1-1; 7 bases line up with TRBD1. Germline CDR1 is ENHRY and CDR2 is SYGVKD. Trimming removed 11 bases from V and 1 base from J; junction bases left unmatched: 10. This CDR3 spans 14 amino acids. CDR3 DNA: TGTGCCGGCAGTGGTGACAGGGCGAACACTGAAGCTTTCTTT. It specifies CAGSGDRANTEAFF.

The V and J genes are TRBV4-1 and TRBJ2-1; 7 bases are a match to TRBD1. CDR1 MGHRA and CDR2 YSYEKL come from the germline V gene. The CDR3 runs to 16 residues. The junction had 9 bases not matched to a gene; V was cut back by 0 bases and J by 7 bases. The CDR3 sequence is CASSQEQTGILNEQFF. CDR3 in DNA: TGCGCCAGCAGCCAAGAACAGACAGGGATCCTTAATGAGCAGTTCTTC.

Turning to this clonotype: This is likely a read error, given that the CDR3 carries no conserved phenylalanine or tryptophan at its end. The chain recombines TRBV10-3 with TRBJ2-7; TRBD2 matches at 7 bases. Germline loops: CDR1 ENHRY, CDR2 SYGVKD. The CDR3 extends over 14 amino acids. CDR3 nucleotide sequence: TGTGTCATCAGTGAGCGGGGAAAAGAGGACGAGCAGTACTCC. It codes for CVISERGKEDEQYS.

As for this clonotype: One junction end does not reproduce the germline sequence, and a read error may be involved. The chain carries TRBV29-1 and TRBJ2-2, with D possibly called TRBD1 or TRBD2 (6 bases each). Per the germline V gene, CDR1 is SQVTM and CDR2 is ANQGSEA. The CDR3 runs to 14 residues. The CDR3 loop reads CNVESRRDIGELFF. CDR3 DNA sequence: TGCAACGTTGAGTCCAGGCGGGACATCGGGGAGCTGTTTTTT.

Of note for this clonotype: A read error may account for a junction end that differs from germline. The V call is TRBV11-2, the J call TRBJ2-7; D call uncertain. CDR3 length: 14 residues. The germline CDR1 and CDR2 sequences are SGHAT and FQNNGV. In nucleotides, the CDR3 is TGTGTCAGTAGCTTAACTGACGGAGCCTATGAGCAGTACTTC. Translated, it gives CVSSLTDGAYEQYF.